These 6 T cell receptor beta chains were sequenced from one sample in a study of OX40 agonist ivuxolimab in advanced cancers. Assay used: immunoSEQ multiplex PCR; TCRdb lists only in-frame clones, some missing. The sample has fewer than 70,000 clones; 80% to 95% are singletons. This specimen was CD4+ or CD8+ T cells sorted from blood, taken in a trial of the OX40 agonist ivuxolimab. Receptor source: an adult with an advanced solid tumor such as melanoma, head and neck, liver or kidney cancer.

V is TRBV6-6 and J is TRBJ2-3; weak D call: TRBD1 (5 bases). Germline V gives CDR1 MNHNY, CDR2 SVGAGI (reference sequence). The CDR3 consists of 13 residues. V gave up 6 bases and J gave up 2 bases, with 9 bases separating them. DNA for the CDR3: TGTGCCAGCAGCCTAGGGGTCACAGATACGCAGTATTTT. Translating gives CASSLGVTDTQYF.

J is TRBJ2-1 and V is TRBV9; 7 nucleotides match TRBD2. The CDR3 totals 16 residues. CDR1 is SGDLS, CDR2 YYNGEE, per germline. With V trimmed by 4 bases and J by 1 base, 8 bases remained unmatched. Here the CDR3 DNA reads TGTGCCAGCAGCTCGGTGGGAGGGCCTTCCTACAATGAGCAGTTCTTC. It codes for CASSSVGGPSYNEQFF.

The chain has TRBV6-1 and TRBJ1-5; D is unclear. Germline values: CDR1 MNHNS, CDR2 SASEGT. This CDR3 region has 14 residues. Trimming took off 5 bases at V and 0 bases at J, with 8 bases between the two ends. The CDR3 DNA reads as TGTGCCAGCAGTTGGGAAAATAGCAATCAGCCCCAGCATTTT. Residues: CASSWENSNQPQHF.

Here the CDR3 DNA reads TGTGCCAGCAGTTTAACTAGCGGGCGTACCTACGAGCAGTACTTC. It translates to CASSLTSGRTYEQYF. The V gene is TRBV28, the J gene TRBJ2-7; 9 bases fit TRBD2. In germline, CDR1 is MDHEN, CDR2 SYDVKM. This CDR3 has 15 amino acids. The trim removed 2 bases at V and 2 bases at J, leaving 4 bases unmatched.

A single count supports this clone. The chain joins TRBV13 to TRBJ1-1, with TRBD1 matching over 10 bases. V trimming: 4 bases; J trimming: 3 bases; junction bases outside the gene matches: 5. This CDR3 region has 15 residues. The germline CDR1 and CDR2 sequences are PRHDT and FYEKMQ (reference sequence). Written as DNA, the CDR3 is TGTGCCAGCAGCTCGGGACAGGGGAGGGACACTGAAGCTTTCTTT. Translated, it gives CASSSGQGRDTEAFF.

The J gene is TRBJ1-5, the V gene TRBV7-2; TRBD1 might be the D (6 bases). This CDR3 is 14 amino acids long. The V gene's germline CDR1 is SGHTA and CDR2 FQGNSA. The V end was cut by 6 bases, the J end by 11 bases, with 20 bases between. CDR3 amino acids: CASSFNRDTFSQHF. The CDR3 nucleotides are TGTGCCAGCAGTTTTAACCGGGACACCTTTTCCCAGCATTTT.